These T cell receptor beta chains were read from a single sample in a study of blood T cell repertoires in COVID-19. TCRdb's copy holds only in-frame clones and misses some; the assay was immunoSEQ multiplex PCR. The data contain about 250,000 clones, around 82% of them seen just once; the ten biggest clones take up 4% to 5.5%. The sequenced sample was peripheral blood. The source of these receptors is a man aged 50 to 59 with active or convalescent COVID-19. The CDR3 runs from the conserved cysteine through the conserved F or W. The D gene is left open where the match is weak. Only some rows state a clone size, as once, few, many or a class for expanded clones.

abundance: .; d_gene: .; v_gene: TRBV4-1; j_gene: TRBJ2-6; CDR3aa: CASSQVPGAGANVLTF; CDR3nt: TGCGCCAGCAGCCAAGTACCGGGAGCCGGGGCCAACGTCCTGACTTTC
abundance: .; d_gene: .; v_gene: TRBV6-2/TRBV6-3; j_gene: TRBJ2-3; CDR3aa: CASSYSRLAKIADTQYF; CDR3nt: TGTGCCAGCAGTTACTCGAGGCTAGCGAAGATCGCAGATACGCAGTATTTT
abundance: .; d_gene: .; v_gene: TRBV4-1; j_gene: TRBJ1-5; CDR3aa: CASSQDSYQPQHF; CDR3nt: TGCGCCAGCAGCCAGGACAGTTATCAGCCCCAGCATTTT
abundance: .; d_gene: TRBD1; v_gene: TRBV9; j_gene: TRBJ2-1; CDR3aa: CASSPRDRGSNEQFF; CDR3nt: TGTGCCAGCAGCCCCCGGGACAGGGGCTCCAATGAGCAGTTCTTC
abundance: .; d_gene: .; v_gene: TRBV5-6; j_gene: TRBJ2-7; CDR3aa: CASSRTDFHEQYF; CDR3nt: TGTGCCAGCAGCAGGACAGATTTTCACGAGCAGTACTTC
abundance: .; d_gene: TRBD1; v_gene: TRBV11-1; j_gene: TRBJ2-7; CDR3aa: CASSRDRAYEQYF; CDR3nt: TGTGCCAGCAGCCGGGACAGGGCCTACGAGCAGTACTTC
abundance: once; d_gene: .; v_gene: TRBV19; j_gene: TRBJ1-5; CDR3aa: CASSIDGRTGPQHF; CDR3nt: TGTGCCAGTAGTATTGACGGGAGAACGGGGCCCCAGCATTTT
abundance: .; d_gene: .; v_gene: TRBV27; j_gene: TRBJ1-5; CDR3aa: CASSPRGIHQPQHF; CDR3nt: TGTGCCAGCAGTCCCCGGGGGATCCATCAGCCCCAGCATTTT
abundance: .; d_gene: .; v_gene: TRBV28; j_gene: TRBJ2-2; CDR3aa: CASSFRQGNTGELFF; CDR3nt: TGTGCCAGCAGTTTTAGGCAGGGGAACACCGGGGAGCTGTTTTTT
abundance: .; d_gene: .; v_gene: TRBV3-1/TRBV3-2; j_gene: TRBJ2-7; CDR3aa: CASSQNINSYEQYF; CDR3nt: TGTGCCAGCAGCCAAAACATCAACTCCTACGAGCAGTACTTC
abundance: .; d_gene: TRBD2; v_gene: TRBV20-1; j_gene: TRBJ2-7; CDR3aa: CSASSGLDRAYEQYF; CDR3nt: TGCAGTGCTAGTTCGGGACTAGATAGGGCCTACGAGCAGTACTTC
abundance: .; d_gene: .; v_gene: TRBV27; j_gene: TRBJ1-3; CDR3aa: CASSSLSNSGNTIYF; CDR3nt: TGTGCCAGCAGTTCACTAAGTAACTCTGGAAACACCATATATTTT
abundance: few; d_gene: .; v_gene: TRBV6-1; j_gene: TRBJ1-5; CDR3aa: CASSEARSRGGSQPQHF; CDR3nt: TGTGCCAGCAGTGAAGCGCGGAGCAGGGGAGGGAGTCAGCCCCAGCATTTT
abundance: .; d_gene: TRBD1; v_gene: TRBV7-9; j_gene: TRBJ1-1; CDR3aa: CASSYADRVNTEAFF; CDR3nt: TGTGCCAGCAGTTACGCGGACAGGGTAAACACTGAAGCTTTCTTT
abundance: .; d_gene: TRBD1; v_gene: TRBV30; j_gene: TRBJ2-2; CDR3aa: CAWSVPDRSNTGELFF; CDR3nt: TGTGCCTGGAGTGTACCGGACAGGTCGAACACCGGGGAGCTGTTTTTT
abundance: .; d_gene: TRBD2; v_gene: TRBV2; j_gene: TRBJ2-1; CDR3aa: CASSEIAGGYNEQFF; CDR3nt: TGTGCCAGCAGTGAAATAGCGGGGGGTTACAATGAGCAGTTCTTC
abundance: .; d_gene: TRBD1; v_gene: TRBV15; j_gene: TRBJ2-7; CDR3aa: CATSGGTVIDEQYF; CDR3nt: TGTGCCACCAGCGGTGGGACAGTTATTGACGAGCAGTACTTC
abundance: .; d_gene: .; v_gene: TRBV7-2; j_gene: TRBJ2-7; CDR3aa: CASSRGFRGEQYF; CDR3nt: TGTGCCAGCAGTCGGGGGTTCCGGGGGGAGCAGTACTTC
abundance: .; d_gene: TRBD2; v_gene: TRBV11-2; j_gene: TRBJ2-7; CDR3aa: CASRRTSGGNYEQYF; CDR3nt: TGTGCCAGCAGACGGACTAGCGGGGGGAACTACGAGCAGTACTTC
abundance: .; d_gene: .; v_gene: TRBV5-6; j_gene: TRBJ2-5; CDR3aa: CASSFSDETQYF; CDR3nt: TGTGCCAGCAGCTTCAGCGACGAGACCCAGTACTTC
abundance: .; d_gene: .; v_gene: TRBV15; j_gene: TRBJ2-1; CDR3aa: CATSRVGDPSVDEQFF; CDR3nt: TGTGCCACCAGCAGAGTCGGAGACCCCTCTGTTGATGAGCAGTTCTTC
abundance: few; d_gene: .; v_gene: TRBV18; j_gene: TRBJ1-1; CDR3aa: CASSPGFSGLNTEAFF; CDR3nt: TGTGCCAGCTCTCCAGGGTTTTCAGGTCTGAACACTGAAGCTTTCTTT
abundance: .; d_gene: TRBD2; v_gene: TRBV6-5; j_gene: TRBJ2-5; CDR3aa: CASSLRLARWETQYF; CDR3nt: TGTGCCAGCAGTCTTAGACTAGCTAGGTGGGAGACCCAGTACTTC
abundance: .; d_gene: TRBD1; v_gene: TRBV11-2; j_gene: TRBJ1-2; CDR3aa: CASSLDAGGADYGYTF; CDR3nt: TGTGCCAGCAGCTTAGACGCAGGGGGCGCGGACTATGGCTACACCTTC
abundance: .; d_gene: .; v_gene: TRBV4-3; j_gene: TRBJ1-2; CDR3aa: CASSQDPGVYGYTF; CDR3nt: TGCGCCAGCAGCCAAGACCCAGGTGTCTATGGCTACACCTTC
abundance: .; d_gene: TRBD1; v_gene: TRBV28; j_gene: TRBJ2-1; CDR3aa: CASSLLINRGRNEQFF; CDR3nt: TGTGCCAGCAGTTTGCTGATTAACAGGGGGCGGAATGAGCAGTTCTTC
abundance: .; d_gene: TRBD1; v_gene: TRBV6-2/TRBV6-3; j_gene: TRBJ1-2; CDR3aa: CASTYSAGGLDGYTF; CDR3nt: TGTGCCAGCACTTACTCAGCAGGGGGTCTTGATGGCTACACCTTC
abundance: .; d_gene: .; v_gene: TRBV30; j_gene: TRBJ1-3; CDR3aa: CAWSVLGAGNTIYF; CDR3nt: TGTGCCTGGAGTGTACTAGGCGCTGGAAACACCATATATTTT
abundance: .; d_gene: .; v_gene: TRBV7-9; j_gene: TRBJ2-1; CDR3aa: CASSFASSNEQFF; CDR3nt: TGTGCCAGCAGCTTTGCTAGCTCCAATGAGCAGTTCTTC
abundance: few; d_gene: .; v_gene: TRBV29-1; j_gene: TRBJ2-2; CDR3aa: CSVEELPGELFF; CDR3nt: TGCAGCGTTGAGGAGCTACCTGGGGAGCTGTTTTTT
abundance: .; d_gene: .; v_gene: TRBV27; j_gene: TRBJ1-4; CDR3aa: CASSLTGPWEKLFF; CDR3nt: TGTGCCAGCAGTCTGACAGGTCCGTGGGAAAAACTGTTTTTT
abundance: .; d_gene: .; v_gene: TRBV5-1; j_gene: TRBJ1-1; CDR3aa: CASSLATEYTEAFF; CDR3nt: TGCGCCAGCAGCTTGGCCACAGAATACACTGAAGCTTTCTTT
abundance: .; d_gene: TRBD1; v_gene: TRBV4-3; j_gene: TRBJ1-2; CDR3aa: CASSQDLTTGLGYGYTF; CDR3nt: TGCGCCAGCAGCCAAGACCTAACGACAGGGCTCGGCTATGGCTACACCTTC
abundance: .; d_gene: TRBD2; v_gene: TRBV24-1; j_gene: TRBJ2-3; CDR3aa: CATSPPSGGTDTQYF; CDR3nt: TGTGCCACCAGCCCCCCTAGCGGGGGCACAGATACGCAGTATTTT
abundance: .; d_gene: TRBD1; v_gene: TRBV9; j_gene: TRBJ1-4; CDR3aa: CASSETGGVEKLFF; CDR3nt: TGTGCCAGCAGCGAGACAGGGGGGGTTGAAAAACTGTTTTTT
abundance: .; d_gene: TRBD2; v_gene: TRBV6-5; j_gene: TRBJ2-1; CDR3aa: CASRGAGAYNEQFF; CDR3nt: TGTGCCAGCAGAGGAGCGGGGGCATACAATGAGCAGTTCTTC
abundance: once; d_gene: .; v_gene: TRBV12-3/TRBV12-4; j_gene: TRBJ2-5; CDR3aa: CASSLDRETQYF; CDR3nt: TGTGCCAGCAGTTTAGACCGGGAGACCCAGTACTTC
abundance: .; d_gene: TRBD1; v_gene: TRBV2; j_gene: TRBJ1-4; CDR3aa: CASSDRGNEKLFF; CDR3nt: TGTGCCAGCAGCGACAGGGGTAATGAAAAACTGTTTTTT
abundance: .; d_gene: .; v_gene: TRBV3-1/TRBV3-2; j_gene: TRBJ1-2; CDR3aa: CASSQAERGYTF; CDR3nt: TGTGCCAGCAGCCAAGCAGAGCGGGGCTACACCTTC
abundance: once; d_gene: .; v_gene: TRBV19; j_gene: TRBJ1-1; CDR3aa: CASSQGLNTEAFF; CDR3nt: TGTGCCAGTAGCCAGGGCTTGAACACTGAAGCTTTCTTT
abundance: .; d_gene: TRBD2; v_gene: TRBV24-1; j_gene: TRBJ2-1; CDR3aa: CATSDGTSGWDEQFF; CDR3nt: TGTGCCACCAGTGACGGGACTAGCGGCTGGGATGAGCAGTTCTTC
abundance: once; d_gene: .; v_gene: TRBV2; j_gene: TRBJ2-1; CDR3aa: CASLPGTYNEQFF; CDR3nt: TGTGCCAGCCTTCCCGGGACCTACAATGAGCAGTTCTTC
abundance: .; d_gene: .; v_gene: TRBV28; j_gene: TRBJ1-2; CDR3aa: CASSGTGTTLRGYTF; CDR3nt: TGTGCCAGCAGTGGAACCGGGACAACTTTGCGTGGCTACACCTTC
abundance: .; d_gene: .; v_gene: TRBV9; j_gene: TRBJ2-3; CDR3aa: CASSVGAGPTDTQYF; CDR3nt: TGTGCCAGCAGCGTAGGGGCAGGGCCCACAGATACGCAGTATTTT
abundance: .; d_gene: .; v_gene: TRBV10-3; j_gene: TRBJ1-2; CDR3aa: CAISESKGPNYGYTF; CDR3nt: TGTGCCATCAGTGAGTCTAAGGGGCCGAACTATGGCTACACCTTC
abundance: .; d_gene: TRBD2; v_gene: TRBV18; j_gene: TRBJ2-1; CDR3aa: CASSPPGSGGAYEQFF; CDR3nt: TGTGCCAGCTCACCACCAGGAAGCGGGGGGGCCTATGAGCAGTTCTTC
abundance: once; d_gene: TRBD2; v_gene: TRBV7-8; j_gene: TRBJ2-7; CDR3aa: CASSRTTSGYEQYF; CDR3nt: TGTGCCAGCAGCCGCACGACTAGCGGGTACGAGCAGTACTTC
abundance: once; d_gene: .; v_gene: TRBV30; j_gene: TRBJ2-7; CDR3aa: CAWTKSYEQYF; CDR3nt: TGTGCCTGGACAAAATCCTACGAGCAGTACTTC
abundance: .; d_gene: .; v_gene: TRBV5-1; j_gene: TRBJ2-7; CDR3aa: CASSLAGRQYF; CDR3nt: TGCGCCAGCAGCTTGGCAGGGCGACAGTACTTC
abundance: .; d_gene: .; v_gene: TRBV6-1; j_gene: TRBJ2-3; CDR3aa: CASSEPGSSQYF; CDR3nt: TGTGCCAGCAGTGAACCGGGGAGTTCGCAGTATTTT